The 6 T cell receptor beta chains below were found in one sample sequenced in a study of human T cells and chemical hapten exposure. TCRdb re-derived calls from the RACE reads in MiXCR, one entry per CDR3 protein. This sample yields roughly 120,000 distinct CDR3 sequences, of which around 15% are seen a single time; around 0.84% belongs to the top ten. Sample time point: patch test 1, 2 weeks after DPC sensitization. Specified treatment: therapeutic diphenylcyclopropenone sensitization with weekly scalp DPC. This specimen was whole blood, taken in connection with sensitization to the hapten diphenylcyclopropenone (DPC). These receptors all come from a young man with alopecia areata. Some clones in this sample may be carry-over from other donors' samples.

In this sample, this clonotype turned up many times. CDR3 protein: CASSLVPGATNEKLFF. DNA for the CDR3: TGTGCCAGCAGCTTAGTCCCAGGCGCAACTAATGAAAAACTGTTTTTT. This chain joins TRBV7-2 and TRBJ1-4; no clear D gene. The CDR3 totals 16 residues. V lost 1 base and J 0 bases, leaving 9 bases between the germline ends. Germline loops: CDR1 SGHTA, CDR2 FQGNSA.

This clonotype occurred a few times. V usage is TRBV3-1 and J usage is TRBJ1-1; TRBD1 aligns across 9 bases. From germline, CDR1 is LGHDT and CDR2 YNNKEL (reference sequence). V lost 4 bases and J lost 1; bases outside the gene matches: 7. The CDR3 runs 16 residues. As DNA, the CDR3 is TGTGCCAGCAGCCCTCGGACAGGGGCAAAGAACACTGAAGCTTTCTTT. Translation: CASSPRTGAKNTEAFF.

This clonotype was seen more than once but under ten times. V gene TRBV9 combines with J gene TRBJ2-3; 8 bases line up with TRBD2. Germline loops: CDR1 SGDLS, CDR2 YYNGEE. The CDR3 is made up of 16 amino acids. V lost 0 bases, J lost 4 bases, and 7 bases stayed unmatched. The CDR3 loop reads CASSVGPNGGADTQYF. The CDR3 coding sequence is TGTGCCAGCAGCGTAGGGCCCAACGGGGGGGCAGATACGCAGTATTTT.

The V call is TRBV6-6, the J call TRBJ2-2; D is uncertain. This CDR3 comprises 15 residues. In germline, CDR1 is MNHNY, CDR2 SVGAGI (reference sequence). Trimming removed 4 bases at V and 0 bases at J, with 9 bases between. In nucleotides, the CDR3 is TGTGCCAGCAGTTCGGCCGACGCGAACACCGGGGAGCTGTTTTTT. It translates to CASSSADANTGELFF.

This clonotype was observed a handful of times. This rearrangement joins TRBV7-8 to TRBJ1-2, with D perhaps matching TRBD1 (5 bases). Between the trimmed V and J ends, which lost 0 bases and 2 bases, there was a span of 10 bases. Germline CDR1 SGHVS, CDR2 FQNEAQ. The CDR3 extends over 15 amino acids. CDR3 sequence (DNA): TGTGCCAGCAGCTTAGCATATAAGGGGAACTATGGCTACACCTTC. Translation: CASSLAYKGNYGYTF.

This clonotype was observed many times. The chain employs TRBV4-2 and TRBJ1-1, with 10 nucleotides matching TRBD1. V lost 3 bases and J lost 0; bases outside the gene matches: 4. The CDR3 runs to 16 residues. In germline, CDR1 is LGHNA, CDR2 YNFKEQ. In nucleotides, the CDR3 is TGTGCCAGCAGCCACTGGACAGGGGGGATGAACACTGAAGCTTTCTTT. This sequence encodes CASSHWTGGMNTEAFF.